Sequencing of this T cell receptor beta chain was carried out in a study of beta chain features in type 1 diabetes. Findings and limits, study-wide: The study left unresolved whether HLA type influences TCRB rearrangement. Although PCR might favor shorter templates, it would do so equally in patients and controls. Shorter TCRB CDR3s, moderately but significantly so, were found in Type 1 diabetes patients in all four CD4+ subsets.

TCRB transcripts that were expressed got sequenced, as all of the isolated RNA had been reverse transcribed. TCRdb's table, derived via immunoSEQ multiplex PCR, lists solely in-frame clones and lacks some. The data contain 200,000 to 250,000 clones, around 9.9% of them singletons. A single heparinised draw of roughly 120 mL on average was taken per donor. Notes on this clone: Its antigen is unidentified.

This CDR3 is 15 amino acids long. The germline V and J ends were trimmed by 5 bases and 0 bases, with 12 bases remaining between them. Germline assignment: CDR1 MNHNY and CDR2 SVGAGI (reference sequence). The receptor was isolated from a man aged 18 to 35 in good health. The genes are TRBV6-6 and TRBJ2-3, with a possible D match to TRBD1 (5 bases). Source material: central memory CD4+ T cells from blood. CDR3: CASSPKGISTDTQYF. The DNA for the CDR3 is TGTGCCAGCAGTCCAAAGGGGATCAGCACAGATACGCAGTATTTT.